The source of this T cell receptor (beta chain) is a study of CD8+ T cells in alopecia areata. General study findings and limits: Lesional tissue from the scalp (especially in alopecia totalis/universalis) showed higher clonality than normal scalp.

Sorting of PBMCs yielded the CD4+ and CD8+ T cells. CDR3 length: 14 residues. Trimming took 4 bases from V and 1 from J, leaving 9 bases between them. Germline CDR1 SGHDT, CDR2 YYEEEE. Only a few counts were recorded for this clone. Its antigen remains unknown. RNA was extracted and reverse transcribed into cDNA as the sequencing template. The method was immunoSEQ multiplex PCR; TCRdb's version includes in-frame clones alone and lacks a portion of them. The table has around 120,000 clones, 35% to 40% seen once; the top ten hold 3% to 3.5%. V and J are TRBV5-6 and TRBJ2-4; D is possibly TRBD1 (5 bases). The receptor comes from a human donor with alopecia areata. Sequencing used CD4+ T cells sorted from blood. The CDR3 sequence is CASSIGAAKNIQYF. The DNA for the CDR3 is TGTGCCAGCAGCATAGGGGCCGCCAAAAACATTCAGTACTTC.